This T cell receptor beta chain was observed in a study of T cell repertoires in cytomegalovirus infection (dated by TCRdb to between 2017 and 2020). In the study overall: Donor HLA type was relevant to the analysis, as public TCR beta signatures indicated carriage of CMV infection together with the matching HLA type.

This clonotype came up many times. Its recognized antigen is unknown. Within one base of it there is no much larger clone, and no base qualities were kept. The sequencing machine was an Illumina HiSeq 1500. TCRdb's own reprocessing of the public reads used fastp at Q25 and MiXCR and kept productive beta chains. Every distinct CDR3 protein forms one entry, paired with its most common genes and DNA. Within this sample are over 300,000 distinct CDR3 sequences, with more than 8% of them counted one time only. The ten largest clonotypes hold around 4% of the sample. The junction shows trimming of 6 bases on V and 0 bases on J, and the gene matches do not reach 5 bases of it. The CDR3 covers 15 residues, taking in both the cysteine and the phenylalanine. The retained sequence is limited to the CDR3, 45 bases, with the frame set at the first base. The germline V gene (reference sequence) provides CDR1 DFQATT and CDR2 SNEGSKA.

The full study reports these points: The ex vivo response was dominated by HLA-C-restricted CMV-specific TCR beta clonotypes, which also provided the single most frequent clonotype in two of eight donors. In both this cohort and an independent cohort of more than 350 donors, the cumulative frequency of public TCR beta family members distinguished carriers of CMV infection plus the relevant HLA type.

The sequence was obtained from a human donor in good health (CMV status not recorded). Some clones in this sample may be carry-over from other donors' samples. Sequenced sample: PBMCs. Recombination connected TRBV20-1 to TRBJ1-6; the central 7 bases match TRBD1. In nucleotides, the sequence is TGCAGTGCCTTGGACAGGAGCTCCTATAATTCACCCCTCCACTTT. Translated, it gives CSALDRSSYNSPLHF.